These 18 T cell receptor beta chains were sequenced from one sample in a study of control samples from healthy donors and cancer patients (dated by TCRdb to 2018 to 2021). The library was generated by the immunoSEQ multiplex PCR assay. TCRdb took over this immuneACCESS table, retaining in-frame rearrangements with V and J assigned. Such tables are incomplete; in checked studies, under half of the missing clones stem from an unresolved V gene, and the remainder is unexplained. The sample includes tens of thousands of clones, with roughly 82% observed a single time. The ten largest clones take up about 15% of the sample. Sequencing used blood. The receptor source for this set is a man aged 45-60 years in good health.

CDR3 nucleotide sequence: TGTGCCAGTAGTATGGGGCAGGATCTTGGCTACACCTTC. As protein: CASSMGQDLGYTF. The V gene is TRBV19, the J gene TRBJ1-2; weak D call: TRBD1 (5 bases). Between the trimmed V and J ends, which lost 3 bases and 7 bases, there was a span of 12 bases. Per the germline V gene, CDR1 is LNHDA and CDR2 is SQIVND (reference sequence). CDR3 size: 13 residues.

V gene TRBV28 combines with J gene TRBJ2-7; D may be TRBD1 (5 bases). Germline CDR1 and CDR2: MDHEN and SYDVKM. The CDR3 has 14 residues. Trimming took 5 bases from V and 3 from J, leaving 14 bases between them. The CDR3 here is CASSQGQRHYEQYF. In nucleotides, the CDR3 is TGTGCCAGCAGTCAAGGACAAAGGCACTACGAGCAGTACTTC.

The rearrangement links TRBV6-5 to TRBJ2-1; D not resolved. Trimming took off 6 bases at V and 8 bases at J, with 8 bases between the two ends. The CDR3 is made up of 11 amino acids. Germline CDR1 and CDR2: MNHEY and SVGAGI. The CDR3 DNA follows: TGTGCCAGCAGCACCCGGTATGAGCAGTTCTTC. It translates to CASSTRYEQFF.

The V gene is TRBV7-2, the J gene TRBJ1-4, with unresolved D. Trimming removed 5 bases from V and 1 base from J, with 8 bases in between. From germline, CDR1 is SGHTA and CDR2 FQGNSA. There are 14 residues in the CDR3. CDR3 sequence reads: CASSLYRTNEKLFF. The CDR3 DNA is TGTGCCAGCAGCCTATACAGAACTAATGAAAAACTGTTTTTT.

The chain uses TRBV5-4 and TRBJ1-1; D is possibly TRBD1 (5 bases). The ends were cut back, 1 base at V and 7 bases at J, with 8 bases in the middle. The CDR3 loop spans 12 amino acids. CDR1 SGHNT and CDR2 YYREEE come from the germline V gene (reference sequence). The CDR3 region is CASSLLGDEAFF. The CDR3 DNA is TGTGCCAGCAGCTTGTTGGGGGATGAAGCTTTCTTT.

The chain couples TRBV6-5 to TRBJ1-1; D unclear. Looked up from germline, CDR1 is MNHEY and CDR2 is SVGAGI. Trimming took 6 bases from V and 3 from J, leaving 11 bases between them. There are 13 residues in the CDR3. CDR3 in DNA: TGTGCCAGCAGAAGAAATTGGGACACTGAAGCTTTCTTT. Translating it yields CASRRNWDTEAFF.

The CDR3 bases are TGTGCCACCCGCCGGGCGGGGGGGCTCACAGATACGCAGTATTTT. Protein product: CATRRAGGLTDTQYF. This sequence joins TRBV27 and TRBJ2-3, with 9 bases that match TRBD2. This CDR3 has 15 amino acids. V lost 10 bases to trimming and J lost 2 bases; unmatched junction nucleotides: 10. Germline V gives CDR1 MNHEY, CDR2 SMNVEV (reference sequence).

The chain joins TRBV3-1 (or the pseudogene TRBV3-2) to TRBJ2-3; D gene ambiguous. The CDR3 loop spans 15 amino acids. Trimming took off 4 bases at V and 5 bases at J, with 16 bases between the two ends. Germline V gives CDR1 LGHDT, CDR2 YNNKEL (reference sequence). The CDR3 sequence: CASSRAKGLVDTQYF. CDR3 DNA sequence: TGTGCCAGCAGCCGGGCGAAGGGTTTAGTAGATACGCAGTATTTT.

This rearrangement joins TRBV10-3 to TRBJ2-2; 9 bases match TRBD2. The trim removed 7 bases at V and 6 bases at J, leaving 15 bases unmatched. The CDR3 loop spans 17 amino acids. Germline V gene data show CDR1 as ENHRY and CDR2 as SYGVKD. CDR3 nucleotide sequence: TGTGCCATCATCGTCTACTCGCGGGAGGGCCGGGCCGGGGAGCTGTTTTTT. Amino acids: CAIIVYSREGRAGELFF.

Ten or more counts support this clone. The chain uses TRBV27 and TRBJ2-2; 8 nucleotides agree with TRBD1. The junction had 6 bases not matched to a gene; V was cut back by 4 bases and J by 5 bases. The CDR3 has 15 residues. Germline CDR1 MNHEY, CDR2 SMNVEV (reference sequence). The CDR3 sequence: CASSWQGAGTGELFF. CDR3 in DNA: TGTGCCAGCAGTTGGCAGGGGGCTGGAACCGGGGAGCTGTTTTTT.

This chain connects TRBV30 to TRBJ2-1; D is undetermined. Germline V gene sequence: CDR1 GTSNPN, CDR2 SVGIG (reference sequence). The CDR3 has 12 amino acids. V lost 4 bases, J lost 4 bases, and 8 bases lay in between. The CDR3 sequence: CAWTDNYNEQFF. CDR3 sequence (DNA): TGTGCCTGGACGGATAATTACAATGAGCAGTTCTTC.

The V gene is TRBV19, the J gene TRBJ1-4; TRBD1 is a possible D gene (6 bases). Germline assignment: CDR1 LNHDA and CDR2 SQIVND (reference sequence). Trimming left V 4 bases short and J 8 bases short, with 20 bases between. The CDR3 sequence is 16 residues long. This CDR3 reads CASSTAGTRTGEKLFF. CDR3 DNA: TGTGCCAGTAGTACAGCCGGGACAAGGACTGGCGAAAAACTGTTTTTT.

V gene TRBV11-2 combines with J gene TRBJ2-5; 10 bases match TRBD1. Germline V gene sequence: CDR1 SGHAT, CDR2 FQNNGV. J lost 5 bases, V lost 1 base, and 16 bases had no gene match. This CDR3 is 19 amino acids long. The CDR3 sequence: CASSLAPGGDRGDRETQYF. CDR3 nucleotide sequence: TGTGCCAGCAGCTTAGCCCCGGGAGGGGACAGGGGAGATAGGGAGACCCAGTACTTC.

The V call is TRBV18, the J call TRBJ2-2; D gene ambiguous. The germline V and J ends were trimmed by 0 bases and 3 bases, with 5 bases remaining between them. The CDR3 is 14 amino acids. Looked up from germline, CDR1 is KGHSH and CDR2 is LQKENI. The CDR3 coding sequence is TGTGCCAGCTCACCACCGAACTACACCGGGGAGCTGTTTTTT. This sequence encodes CASSPPNYTGELFF.

This clone was seen just once. A read error is the likely source, as a far larger clone sits one nucleotide away. The DNA of the CDR3 is TGTGCCCGCAGCCAAGGGGGGGGCGGGAACTATGGCTACACCTTC. Amino acid sequence: CARSQGGGGNYGYTF. The rearrangement joins TRBV3-1 (or the pseudogene TRBV3-2) to TRBJ1-2, with a tentative D call TRBD1 (6 bases). Germline-derived CDR1 and CDR2 are LGHDT and YNNKEL (reference sequence). The CDR3 sequence is 15 residues long.

The chain links TRBV7-2 to TRBJ2-7; D gene unclear. The CDR3 is 13 amino acids. Between the trimmed V and J ends, which lost 1 base and 3 bases, there was a span of 7 bases. From germline, CDR1 is SGHTA and CDR2 FQGNSA. The CDR3 spells CASSLGGGYEQYF. The DNA of the CDR3 is TGTGCCAGCAGCTTAGGAGGCGGCTACGAGCAGTACTTC.

V gene TRBV11-3 combines with J gene TRBJ2-5; a possible D gene is TRBD2 (5 bases). The CDR3 is made up of 11 amino acids. Trimming cost V 6 bases and J 5 bases, with 7 bases left between them. Germline-derived CDR1 and CDR2 are SGHNT and YENEEA. CDR3: CASRTGETQYF. CDR3 coding DNA: TGTGCCAGCAGAACGGGGGAGACCCAGTACTTC. The variable domain in full, completed from reference TRBV11-3 and TRBJ2-5, reads EAGVVQSPRYKIIEKKQPVAFWCNPISGHNTLYWYLQNLGQGPELLIRYENEEAVDDSQLPKDRFSAERLKGVDSTLKIQPAELGDSAVYLCASRTGETQYFGPGTRLLVL.

The V and J genes are TRBV29-1 and TRBJ2-4; D gene uncertain. Germline V CDR1 and CDR2: SQVTM, ANQGSEA. Trimming took off 3 bases at V and 8 bases at J, with 8 bases between the two ends. CDR3 length: 11 residues. CDR3 nucleotide sequence: TGCAGCGTTGATAAGGGATACATTCAGTACTTC. It specifies CSVDKGYIQYF.